Below are 23 T cell receptor beta chains sequenced from a single sample in a study of cytomegalovirus exposure and HLA in healthy donors. The data were produced by immunoSEQ multiplex PCR, yet TCRdb's version contains in-frame clones alone and is incomplete. Here the sample spans 250,000 to 300,000 clones, roughly 90% being singletons. Sequencing input: PBMCs. The receptors stem from a woman younger than 35 in good health and CMV-seronegative.

V gene TRBV4-1 combines with J gene TRBJ1-1; unclear D gene. Germline V CDR1 and CDR2: MGHRA, YSYEKL. The CDR3 loop spans 13 amino acids. V lost 2 bases to trimming and J lost 5 bases, with 9 bases between them. This chain's CDR3 is CASSQTDGTEAFF. The CDR3 DNA reads TGCGCCAGCAGCCAAACCGACGGGACTGAAGCTTTCTTT.

This chain links TRBV15 with TRBJ2-1, with 11 bases fitting TRBD2. Germline-derived CDR1 and CDR2 are LNHNV and YYDKDF (reference sequence). Trimming at V came to 1 base and at J to 7 bases, leaving 9 bases not matched to a gene. CDR3 length equals 17 residues. The CDR3 coding sequence is TGTGCCACCAGCAGAGCGATAGCGGGGGGGATAAGAAATGAGCAGTTCTTC. This gives the protein CATSRAIAGGIRNEQFF.

The chain combines TRBV4-1 with TRBJ1-2, with 7 positions matching TRBD1. Per the germline V gene, CDR1 is MGHRA and CDR2 is YSYEKL. The CDR3 runs to 16 residues. V lost 5 bases, J lost 2 bases, and 11 bases stayed unmatched. In DNA, the CDR3 is TGCGCCAGCAGCAAACAAGGGCTGACAGGGAACTATGGCTACACCTTC. Translated, it gives CASSKQGLTGNYGYTF.

This sequence joins TRBV19 and TRBJ1-4; a possible D gene is TRBD1 (6 bases). The V and J ends lost 3 bases and 8 bases respectively, with 16 bases between them. The V gene's germline CDR1 is LNHDA and CDR2 SQIVND (reference sequence). The CDR3 is 15 residues long. The CDR3 DNA sequence: TGTGCCAGTAGTATGACACAGGGTCGTGGGGAAAAACTGTTTTTT. Protein product: CASSMTQGRGEKLFF. Full variable domain (rest looked up from reference TRBV19 and TRBJ1-4): DGGITQSPKYLFRKEGQNVTLSCEQNLNHDAMYWYRQDPGQGLRLIYYSQIVNDFQKGDIAEGYSVSREKKESFPLTVTSAQKNPTAFYLCASSMTQGRGEKLFFGSGTQLSVL.

In its sample, this clone was seen once. The J gene is TRBJ1-5, the V gene TRBV5-6; weak D call: TRBD1 (5 bases). V dropped 4 bases and J dropped 7 bases, with 12 bases sitting between them. CDR3 length: 13 amino acids. The germline V gene has CDR1 SGHDT and CDR2 YYEEEE. The CDR3 bases are TGTGCCAGCAGCCCGGCTGGGGGGCAGCCCCAGCATTTT. Translating gives CASSPAGGQPQHF.

The chain combines TRBV6-6 with TRBJ1-1; unclear D gene. The CDR3 consists of 12 residues. The V and J ends lost 2 bases and 6 bases respectively, with 7 bases between them. Germline loops: CDR1 MNHNY, CDR2 SVGAGI (reference sequence). CDR3 coding DNA: TGTGCCAGCAGTTACCCGGGTTCTGAAGCTTTCTTT. Its protein product is CASSYPGSEAFF.

As for this clone: This same CDR3 is encoded by further DNA sequences in the sample. The V and J genes are TRBV7-9 and TRBJ1-1; 7 bases agree with TRBD1. This CDR3 is built from 14 residues. The J segment lost 0 bases and the V segment lost 3 bases, leaving 1 base of the junction unmatched. Germline-derived CDR1 and CDR2 are SEHNR and FQNEAQ (reference sequence). The CDR3 loop reads CASSLGTVNTEAFF. As DNA, the CDR3 is TGTGCCAGCAGCTTGGGGACAGTGAACACTGAAGCTTTCTTT.

This clone occurred once. The rearrangement joins TRBV10-2 to TRBJ1-2; the D gene is possibly TRBD1 (5 bases). The CDR3 is made up of 14 amino acids. Trimming removed 3 bases at V and 2 bases at J, with 10 bases between. Per the germline V gene, CDR1 is WSHSY and CDR2 is SAAADI. DNA for the CDR3: TGCGCCAGCAGTGACAGGGATTTGAACTATGGCTACACCTTC. This sequence encodes CASSDRDLNYGYTF.

The chain combines TRBV7-8 with TRBJ1-3, with no clear D. CDR1 is SGHVS, CDR2 FQNEAQ, per germline. The CDR3 contains 14 residues. Deletions cut 5 bases from V and 5 bases from J, with 13 bases between. The CDR3 sequence: CASSPRGWRNTIYF. CDR3 nucleotides: TGTGCCAGCAGCCCCCGAGGTTGGCGAAACACCATATATTTT.

The rearrangement joins TRBV6-5 to TRBJ2-5; D call uncertain. This CDR3 comprises 14 residues. Germline V gene sequence: CDR1 MNHEY, CDR2 SVGAGI. V was shortened by 0 bases and J by 1 base, with 6 bases between the two germline ends. The CDR3 DNA is TGTGCCAGCAGTTACTCACAGCCCCAAGAGACCCAGTACTTC. This translates into CASSYSQPQETQYF.

This chain connects TRBV10-2 to TRBJ2-2; D may be TRBD1 (6 bases). CDR3 size: 15 residues. CDR1 and CDR2 from the germline V gene are WSHSY and SAAADI. The V gene lost 7 bases and the J gene lost 1 base, with 13 bases spanning the gap. CDR3 bases: TGCGCCAGCACCGATGGGACACTGAACACCGGGGAGCTGTTTTTT. This translates into CASTDGTLNTGELFF.

In this sample, this clone turned up a few times. This chain connects TRBV5-4 to TRBJ2-5; D is ambiguous. From germline, CDR1 is SGHNT and CDR2 YYREEE (reference sequence). V lost 1 base and J lost 1, with 8 bases in between. This CDR3 has 14 residues. For the CDR3, the DNA is TGTGCCAGCAGCTTGAAGCAGGCCCAAGAGACCCAGTACTTC. This encodes CASSLKQAQETQYF.

This rearrangement joins TRBV7-3 to TRBJ2-3; maybe TRBD1 (8 bases). Germline CDR1 is SGHTA and CDR2 is FQGTGA. The CDR3 is made up of 17 amino acids. V was trimmed by 3 bases and J by 2 bases, leaving 18 bases between them. This CDR3 is CASSLNRGGEYTDTQYF. The DNA for the CDR3 is TGTGCCAGCAGCTTGAACAGGGGGGGAGAGTACACAGATACGCAGTATTTT.

The V and J genes are TRBV6-4 and TRBJ2-7; 7 bases fit TRBD1. V shed 6 bases and J 3 bases; nucleotides not matched to a gene: 8. CDR3 length: 14 residues. Germline V gives CDR1 MRHNA, CDR2 SNTAGT. CDR3 loop: CASSPGQVGYEQYF. The CDR3 nucleotides are TGTGCCAGCAGCCCCGGACAGGTAGGCTACGAGCAGTACTTC.

The CDR3 loop is CSVADNTNTEAFF. In DNA, the CDR3 is TGCAGCGTGGCGGACAATACGAACACTGAAGCTTTCTTT. V gene TRBV29-1 combines with J gene TRBJ1-1, with a possible D match to TRBD1 (5 bases). V dropped 6 bases and J dropped 1 base, with 12 bases sitting between them. The CDR3 totals 13 residues. CDR1 and CDR2 (germline): SQVTM, ANQGSEA. The entire variable domain, with the rest obtained from reference TRBV29-1 and TRBJ1-1, is as follows: SAVISQKPSRDICQRGTSLTIQCQVDSQVTMMFWYRQQPGQSLTLIATANQGSEATYESGFVIDKFPISRPNLTFSTLTVSNMSPEDSSIYLCSVADNTNTEAFFGQGTRLTVV.

The V and J genes are TRBV4-1 and TRBJ2-1; TRBD1 is a possible D gene (5 bases). V lost 0 bases and J 10 bases, leaving 13 bases between the germline ends. This CDR3 has 14 residues. Germline V gives CDR1 MGHRA, CDR2 YSYEKL. The CDR3 loop is CASSQEVRGSEQFF. Here the CDR3 DNA reads TGCGCCAGCAGCCAAGAGGTAAGGGGCAGCGAGCAGTTCTTC.

The chain has TRBV6-6 and TRBJ2-1; D not resolved. The CDR3 contains 15 residues. With 7 bases removed from V and 8 bases from J, the gap between germline ends came to 21 bases. Per germline, CDR1 MNHNY and CDR2 SVGAGI (reference sequence). CDR3 in amino acids: CASMSERTVQYEQFF. In DNA, the CDR3 is TGTGCCAGCATGTCGGAGCGCACCGTTCAATATGAGCAGTTCTTC.

This rearrangement joins TRBV11-3 to TRBJ2-1, with a weak D call TRBD1 (5 bases). There are 13 residues in the CDR3. CDR1 is SGHNT and CDR2 is YENEEA in the germline V gene. V lost 3 bases and J 5 bases, leaving 8 bases between the germline ends. The CDR3 loop is CASSLKGHNEQFF. The CDR3 bases are TGTGCCAGCAGCTTGAAGGGGCACAATGAGCAGTTCTTC.

The chain links TRBV6-5 to TRBJ1-1; maybe TRBD1 (5 bases). Germline assignment: CDR1 MNHEY and CDR2 SVGAGI. V gave up 0 bases and J gave up 6 bases, with 8 bases separating them. The CDR3 consists of 13 residues. The CDR3 is CASSYSFRAEAFF. The DNA of the CDR3 is TGTGCCAGCAGTTACTCGTTCAGGGCTGAAGCTTTCTTT.

V and J are TRBV7-3 and TRBJ2-1, with TRBD2 as a possible D gene (7 bases). Germline V gives CDR1 SGHTA, CDR2 FQGTGA. The CDR3 extends over 15 amino acids. V lost 2 bases and J lost 7, with 15 bases in between. The DNA of the CDR3 is TGTGCCAGCAGCTTAGGGGGGGCCTTGAGAAATGAGCAGTTCTTC. Translating it yields CASSLGGALRNEQFF.

The chain uses TRBV15 and TRBJ2-1; 8 positions agree with TRBD2. V trimming: 1 base; J trimming: 0 bases; junction bases outside the gene matches: 5. The CDR3 has 17 amino acids. Germline CDR1 LNHNV, CDR2 YYDKDF (reference sequence). The CDR3 nucleotides read TGTGCCACCAGCAGAGCGGGGGGGTCGAGCTCCTACAATGAGCAGTTCTTC. Residues: CATSRAGGSSSYNEQFF.

This clone was counted between two and nine times. This chain uses TRBV7-9 with TRBJ2-5; possible D gene TRBD2, 5 bases. The V and J ends lost 5 bases and 5 bases respectively, with 12 bases between them. Germline V CDR1 and CDR2: SEHNR, FQNEAQ (reference sequence). The CDR3 sequence is 13 residues long. The CDR3 bases are TGTGCCAGCAGCCCGCGGGTGATGGAGACCCAGTACTTC. Protein product: CASSPRVMETQYF.

This clone was counted a single time. The gene calls are TRBV27 and TRBJ1-2; possibly TRBD1 for D (5 bases). Germline assignment: CDR1 MNHEY and CDR2 SMNVEV (reference sequence). V shed 5 bases and J shed 5 bases, with 15 bases lying between them. The CDR3 length is 14 residues. CDR3 DNA: TGTGCCAGCAGTCCGGGGGGGTGGGGTTATGGCTACACCTTC. This translates into CASSPGGWGYGYTF.